This is a list of T cell receptor beta chains from one sample in a study of blood T cell repertoires in COVID-19. Clones were sequenced by immunoSEQ multiplex PCR, and TCRdb holds only the in-frame ones, with some missing. Among over 200,000 clones listed, around nine tenths were seen once. The specimen sequenced was PBMCs or T cells enriched from blood (not recorded which). The receptors shown here come from a man younger than 45 who had recovered from COVID-19. The CDR3 runs from the conserved cysteine through the conserved F or W. D genes are given only for firm matches. The listing skips clone size in some rows; elsewhere it reads once, few, many or a size class.

>TRBV7-2|few|TRBJ2-3|TRBD2
CASSFRGSGLSTDTQYF
TGTGCCAGCAGCTTTAGAGGTAGCGGGCTTAGCACAGATACGCAGTATTTT
>TRBV7-2|NA|TRBJ1-3|NA
CASSLAPAQGGDTIYF
TGTGCCAGCAGCTTAGCGCCTGCACAGGGTGGGGACACCATATATTTT
>TRBV14|NA|TRBJ2-1|NA
CASSPLSASYNEQFF
TGTGCCAGCAGCCCCCTTAGCGCCTCCTACAATGAGCAGTTCTTC
>TRBV7-9|NA|TRBJ1-6|TRBD1
CASSLGESASWDRAHF
TGTGCCAGCAGCTTAGGAGAATCCGCGTCGTGGGACAGGGCTCACTTT
>TRBV29-1|NA|TRBJ1-1|TRBD1
CSGRQGRNTEAFF
TGCAGCGGACGACAGGGGAGGAACACTGAAGCTTTCTTT
>TRBV7-9|NA|TRBJ1-1|NA
CASLGEVNTEAFF
TGTGCCAGCCTAGGCGAGGTGAACACTGAAGCTTTCTTT
>TRBV2|NA|TRBJ2-7|TRBD2
CASSVSGSGTYEQYF
TGTGCCAGCAGCGTGAGTGGTAGCGGGACGTACGAGCAGTACTTC
>TRBV10-1|NA|TRBJ2-3|TRBD2
CASSGTSGGPDTQYF
TGCGCCAGCAGTGGCACTAGCGGGGGACCAGATACGCAGTATTTT
>TRBV6-1|NA|TRBJ2-2|NA
CASVQGSNTGELFF
TGTGCCAGCGTACAGGGATCTAACACCGGGGAGCTGTTTTTT
>TRBV18|NA|TRBJ1-5|TRBD1
CASSAQGTGLGQPQHF
TGTGCCAGCTCAGCCCAGGGGACAGGGCTCGGTCAGCCCCAGCATTTT
>TRBV7-2|NA|TRBJ2-7|TRBD2
CASSLQRGSYEQYF
TGTGCCAGCAGCTTACAGCGGGGATCCTACGAGCAGTACTTC
>TRBV7-2|NA|TRBJ2-1|TRBD2
CASSLVLAGDEQFF
TGTGCCAGCAGCTTAGTTCTAGCGGGAGACGAGCAGTTCTTC
>TRBV7-3|NA|TRBJ1-3|NA
CASSLGGTGNTIYF
TGTGCCAGCAGCTTAGGAGGGACCGGAAACACCATATATTTT
>TRBV19|NA|TRBJ2-1|TRBD2
CASRTSGRPPEQFF
TGTGCCAGTAGGACTAGCGGGAGGCCCCCCGAGCAGTTCTTC
>TRBV11-2|NA|TRBJ1-2|TRBD1
CASSLGTGGSYTF
TGTGCCAGCAGCCTCGGGACAGGGGGCAGCTACACCTTC
>TRBV2|NA|TRBJ1-5|TRBD1
CASRGDSSNQPQHF
TGTGCCAGCAGGGGGGACAGCTCCAATCAGCCCCAGCATTTT
>TRBV4-1|NA|TRBJ1-6|NA
CASSQPTGVLDSPLHF
TGCGCCAGCAGCCAACCCACCGGGGTTCTTGATTCACCCCTCCACTTT
>TRBV5-1|NA|TRBJ1-2|NA
CASSLVGGSNYGYTF
TGCGCCAGCAGCTTGGTTGGAGGATCTAACTATGGCTACACCTTC
>TRBV6-5|NA|TRBJ1-3|NA
CASSTLRGFGNTIYF
TGTGCCAGCAGCACCCTCAGGGGTTTTGGAAACACCATATATTTT
>TRBV27|NA|TRBJ2-2|NA
CASSWGPGTNYTGELFF
TGTGCCAGCAGCTGGGGCCCTGGGACAAACTACACCGGGGAGCTGTTTTTT
>TRBV7-9|NA|TRBJ2-1|NA
CASSLNGYNEQFF
TGTGCCAGCAGCTTAAACGGTTACAATGAGCAGTTCTTC
>TRBV7-6|NA|TRBJ2-1|NA
CASSGDSAGYNEQFF
TGTGCCAGCAGCGGAGACTCAGCGGGCTACAATGAGCAGTTCTTC
>TRBV5-1|NA|TRBJ2-2|TRBD1
CASFTGTGITGELFF
TGCGCCAGCTTTACCGGGACAGGGATCACCGGGGAGCTGTTTTTT
>TRBV24-1|NA|TRBJ2-7|NA
CATSDRSYEQYF
TGTGCCACCAGTGACCGCTCCTACGAGCAGTACTTC
>TRBV4-1|NA|TRBJ2-7|TRBD2
CASSQDVGTSSEQYF
TGCGCCAGCAGCCAAGATGTTGGGACTAGCTCCGAGCAGTACTTC
>TRBV11-3|once|TRBJ2-1|TRBD2
CASSLDQGGSGRFNEQFF
TGTGCCAGCAGCTTAGATCAGGGAGGTAGCGGGAGGTTTAATGAGCAGTTCTTC
>TRBV2|NA|TRBJ1-5|TRBD1
CASSPQAAGGHLNQPQHF
TGTGCCAGCAGTCCCCAGGCGGCAGGGGGCCACTTAAATCAGCCCCAGCATTTT
>TRBV5-4|NA|TRBJ1-2|NA
CASSPHTYGYTF
TGTGCCAGCAGCCCACACACCTATGGCTACACCTTC
>TRBV5-1|many|TRBJ2-1|TRBD2
CASSWLAGGRNEQFF
TGCGCCAGCAGCTGGCTAGCGGGAGGGAGGAATGAGCAGTTCTTC
>TRBV5-4|NA|TRBJ1-2|TRBD1
CASSLDRVFGYTF
TGTGCCAGCAGCCTGGACAGGGTCTTTGGCTACACCTTC
>TRBV30|NA|TRBJ2-3|TRBD2
CAWSGTTTDTQYF
TGTGCCTGGAGCGGGACTACCACAGATACGCAGTATTTT
>TRBV7-2|NA|TRBJ1-1|TRBD1
CASSVSTGGTEAFF
TGTGCCAGCAGCGTATCTACAGGGGGCACTGAAGCTTTCTTT
>TRBV6-5|NA|TRBJ1-1|NA
CASSYSRNTEAFF
TGTGCCAGCAGTTACAGCCGGAACACTGAAGCTTTCTTT
>TRBV10-2|NA|TRBJ1-5|NA
CASSESLLAGNQPQHF
TGCGCCAGCAGTGAGAGTCTATTAGCGGGGAATCAGCCCCAGCATTTT
>TRBV5-1|NA|TRBJ1-1|TRBD1
CASSTGQGAVGNTEAFF
TGCGCCAGCAGTACCGGACAGGGGGCCGTCGGGAACACTGAAGCTTTCTTT
>TRBV6-5|NA|TRBJ2-6|NA
CASSSTGPGANVLTF
TGTGCCAGCAGTTCGACAGGCCCTGGGGCCAACGTCCTGACTTTC
>TRBV19|NA|TRBJ2-1|TRBD2
CASSRRGGTSGRVSSYNEQFF
TGTGCCAGTAGCCGACGAGGCGGGACTAGCGGGAGAGTCAGCTCCTACAATGAGCAGTTCTTC
>TRBV2|NA|TRBJ1-5|TRBD1
CASSEGGAGGFQPQHF
TGTGCCAGCAGTGAAGGGGGGGCAGGGGGCTTTCAGCCCCAGCATTTT
>TRBV5-1|NA|TRBJ1-2|NA
CASSLTFGGYTF
TGCGCCAGCAGCCTCACCTTCGGTGGCTACACCTTC
>TRBV5-1|NA|TRBJ2-7|TRBD2
CASSLLAGPFYEQYF
TGCGCCAGCAGCTTGCTAGCGGGACCTTTCTACGAGCAGTACTTC
>TRBV30|NA|TRBJ1-2|TRBD1
CAWSLGQGNGYTF
TGTGCCTGGAGTCTGGGACAGGGGAATGGCTACACCTTC
>TRBV7-2|NA|TRBJ2-1|TRBD2
CASSLAWGTSGYNEQFF
TGTGCCAGCAGCTTAGCGTGGGGGACTAGCGGCTACAATGAGCAGTTCTTC
>TRBV18|NA|TRBJ2-7|NA
CASSPGSEPYSYEQYF
TGTGCCAGCTCACCAGGTAGCGAGCCCTACTCCTACGAGCAGTACTTC
>TRBV2|NA|TRBJ2-1|TRBD2
CASRRTSGGALNEQFF
TGTGCCAGCAGGAGGACTAGCGGGGGGGCCCTCAATGAGCAGTTCTTC
>TRBV27|NA|TRBJ2-1|TRBD2
CASSLGTNNEQFF
TGTGCCAGCAGTTTAGGGACTAACAATGAGCAGTTCTTC
>TRBV4-3|NA|TRBJ1-5|TRBD1
CASSQAFGTGNQPQHF
TGCGCCAGCAGCCAAGCGTTCGGGACAGGGAATCAGCCCCAGCATTTT
>TRBV30|NA|TRBJ1-1|NA
CAWSVRGTEAFF
TGTGCCTGGAGTGTAAGGGGTACTGAAGCTTTCTTT
>TRBV18|NA|TRBJ1-3|NA
CASSAQDTGSGNTIYF
TGTGCCAGCTCAGCGCAGGACACCGGGTCTGGAAACACCATATATTTT
>TRBV6-5|NA|TRBJ2-1|NA
CASPRWLEQFF
TGTGCCAGCCCGAGGTGGTTGGAGCAGTTCTTC
>TRBV7-2|NA|TRBJ2-7|TRBD2
CASSRSGISSYEQYF
TGTGCCAGCAGCCGTAGCGGGATTAGCTCCTACGAGCAGTACTTC
>TRBV5-1|NA|TRBJ1-3|NA
CASSLVVGGLSGNTIYF
TGCGCCAGCAGCTTGGTAGTAGGGGGATTATCTGGAAACACCATATATTTT
>TRBV19|NA|TRBJ2-1|NA
CASSPQNGGSYNEQFF
TGTGCCAGTAGCCCTCAGAACGGGGGATCCTACAATGAGCAGTTCTTC
>TRBV19|NA|TRBJ1-4|NA
CASSRGRGRSATNEKLFF
TGTGCCAGTAGTAGAGGTAGGGGCAGGAGCGCAACTAATGAAAAACTGTTTTTT
>TRBV4-3|many|TRBJ2-2|NA
CASSQDKLAGELFF
TGCGCCAGCAGCCAAGATAAACTGGCCGGGGAGCTGTTTTTT
>TRBV2|NA|TRBJ1-2|NA
CASSELTANYGYTF
TGTGCCAGCAGTGAACTAACAGCTAACTATGGCTACACCTTC
>TRBV10-3|NA|TRBJ2-7|TRBD1
CAISEGQGFEQYF
TGTGCCATCAGTGAGGGACAGGGGTTCGAGCAGTACTTC
>TRBV7-9|NA|TRBJ1-2|NA
CASSVGAVSPLYGYTF
TGTGCCAGCAGCGTAGGGGCAGTATCGCCCCTCTATGGCTACACCTTC
>TRBV29-1|NA|TRBJ1-2|TRBD1
CSVEPSGGTNYGYTF
TGCAGCGTTGAACCCTCAGGGGGCACTAACTATGGCTACACCTTC
>TRBV28|few|TRBJ1-1|NA
CASSGSGTHTEAFF
TGTGCCAGCAGCGGGTCCGGGACTCACACTGAAGCTTTCTTT
>TRBV3-1/TRBV3-2|NA|TRBJ2-7|NA
CASSQVVHEQYF
TGTGCCAGCAGCCAAGTAGTCCACGAGCAGTACTTC